What follows are 14 T cell receptor beta chains derived from one specimen sequenced in a study of blood T cell repertoires in COVID-19. TCRdb keeps only in-frame clones here, not all; method: immunoSEQ multiplex PCR. The sample lists 200,000 or so clones; just under 85% were seen once. Material for sequencing was peripheral blood. These receptors originate from a man aged 55-75 years with COVID-19, enrolled during active disease.

The chain uses TRBV7-2 and TRBJ2-7; tentative D call: TRBD1 (5 bases). Deletions cut 1 base from V and 7 bases from J, with 11 bases between. In germline, CDR1 is SGHTA, CDR2 FQGNSA. The CDR3 loop spans 13 amino acids. CDR3 region: CASSLESGLEQYF. The CDR3 nucleotides are TGTGCCAGCAGCTTAGAATCAGGGCTAGAGCAGTACTTC. Combining the CDR3 with reference TRBV7-2 and TRBJ2-7 gives the whole variable domain GAGVSQSPSNKVTEKGKDVELRCDPISGHTALYWYRQSLGQGLEFLIYFQGNSAPDKSGLPSDRFSAERTGGSVSTLTIQRTQQEDSAVYLCASSLESGLEQYFGPGTRLTVT.

V usage is TRBV6-5 and J usage is TRBJ2-1; 10 bases map to TRBD2. CDR3 length equals 14 residues. V lost 7 bases to trimming and J lost 7 bases; unmatched junction nucleotides: 7. Germline V gene data show CDR1 as MNHEY and CDR2 as SVGAGI. The CDR3 spells CASTSSGRHNEQFF. As DNA, the CDR3 is TGTGCCAGCACGTCTAGCGGGAGACATAATGAGCAGTTCTTC.

The chain uses TRBV29-1 and TRBJ1-3, with D tentatively TRBD1 (6 bases). Trimming stripped 7 bases from V and 2 bases from J, with 12 bases between. Germline CDR1 SQVTM, CDR2 ANQGSEA. The CDR3 runs 13 residues. The CDR3 DNA sequence: TGCAGCGCTTTCCAGGGGCCTGGAAACACCATATATTTT. This encodes CSAFQGPGNTIYF.

J is TRBJ1-1 and V is TRBV6-5; the D gene is possibly TRBD1 (6 bases). In germline, CDR1 is MNHEY, CDR2 SVGAGI. The V end was cut by 4 bases, the J end by 2 bases, with 8 bases between. This CDR3 region has 13 residues. CDR3 residues: CASSWGLNTEAFF. CDR3 bases: TGTGCCAGCAGTTGGGGGCTCAACACTGAAGCTTTCTTT.

The chain uses TRBV7-2 and TRBJ1-5; TRBD1 is a possible D gene (6 bases). CDR3 size: 15 residues. Trimming pared 6 bases from V and 2 bases from J, leaving 14 bases between. CDR1 and CDR2 (germline): SGHTA, FQGNSA. The CDR3 sequence is CASRGGAGGNQPQHF. In nucleotides, the CDR3 is TGTGCCAGCAGAGGGGGGGCGGGCGGCAATCAGCCCCAGCATTTT.

This chain connects TRBV7-3 to TRBJ2-7, with D possibly TRBD2 on 5 matching bases. CDR1 is SGHTA and CDR2 is FQGTGA in the germline V gene. The CDR3 length is 14 residues. V was clipped by 1 base and J by 6 bases, with 13 bases between them. The DNA for the CDR3 is TGTGCCAGCAGCTTAAGTCACGGGATTGGCGAGCAGTACTTC. This codes for CASSLSHGIGEQYF.

This clone showed up just a few times. This sequence joins TRBV24-1 and TRBJ1-1, with 8 bases identical to TRBD1. This CDR3 spans 14 amino acids. From germline, CDR1 is KGHDR and CDR2 SFDVKD. The V and J ends lost 6 bases and 1 base, in that order; junction bases with no gene match: 3. This chain's CDR3 is CATSTGTGNTEAFF. The CDR3 DNA sequence: TGTGCCACCAGTACAGGGACAGGGAACACTGAAGCTTTCTTT.

This chain uses TRBV18 with TRBJ2-7; TRBD1 matches at 7 bases. Germline CDR1 KGHSH, CDR2 LQKENI. This CDR3 is built from 15 residues. V lost 0 bases and J lost 3; bases outside the gene matches: 5. CDR3 amino acids: CASSPPSTGLYEQYF. In DNA, the CDR3 is TGTGCCAGCTCACCACCGTCGACAGGGCTCTACGAGCAGTACTTC.

CDR3 DNA: TGTGCCAGCAGCAAAGTCCTCACAGGGACGGGAGATACGCAGTATTTT. Its translation: CASSKVLTGTGDTQYF. The chain is built from TRBV21-1 and TRBJ2-3; TRBD1, as called in the table, went unchecked against the DNA. TRBV21-1 is flagged as a pseudogene. The CDR3 has 16 amino acids.

About this clone: One end of the junction is discordant with germline, which a read error may explain. This chain joins TRBV11-2 and TRBJ2-4, with 8 nucleotides matching TRBD1. The CDR3 runs 12 residues. Germline CDR1 reads SGHAT; CDR2 reads FQNNGV. CDR3 region: CASSLDAGGSHF. The CDR3 DNA reads TGTGCCAGCAGCTTAGATGCAGGGGGCTCGCACTTC. Complete variable domain (other parts from reference TRBV11-2 and TRBJ2-4): EAGVAQSPRYKIIEKRQSVAFWCNPISGHATLYWYQQILGQGPKLLIQFQNNGVVDDSQLPKDRFSAERLKGVDSTLKIQPAKLEDSAVYLCASSLDAGGSHFGAGTRLSVL.

This clone was seen a handful of times. V is TRBV29-1 and J is TRBJ2-1; TRBD2 matches at 14 bases. The germline V gene has CDR1 SQVTM and CDR2 ANQGSEA. The CDR3 is made up of 13 amino acids. The CDR3 protein is CSLGLAGDNEQFF. The CDR3 DNA follows: TGCAGTCTGGGACTAGCGGGAGACAATGAGCAGTTCTTC.

The chain recombines TRBV12-3 or TRBV12-4 with TRBJ2-2; D possibly corresponds to TRBD1 (6 bases). The CDR3 is made up of 13 amino acids. Trimming took off 7 bases at V and 5 bases at J, with 11 bases between the two ends. CDR3 protein: CASNNRATGELFF. The DNA for the CDR3 is TGTGCCAGCAATAACAGGGCAACCGGGGAGCTGTTTTTT.

This chain joins TRBV4-1 and TRBJ1-2, with 9 bases matching TRBD1. This CDR3 region has 16 residues. In germline, CDR1 is MGHRA, CDR2 YSYEKL. After removal of 0 bases from V and 2 bases from J, the junction contained 4 bases not matched to a gene. This chain's CDR3 is CASSQDAGTGNYGYTF. The CDR3 nucleotides are TGCGCCAGCAGCCAAGATGCCGGGACAGGGAACTATGGCTACACCTTC.

This chain joins TRBV2 and TRBJ2-2, with 10 bases that match TRBD1. The V segment lost 7 bases and the J segment 9 bases; nucleotides outside the gene matches: 8. This CDR3 has 14 amino acids. The germline V gene has CDR1 SNHLY and CDR2 FYNNEI. CDR3 sequence (DNA): TGTGCCAGCACCGGACAGGGGGTCGGTCGGGAGCTGTTTTTT. It specifies CASTGQGVGRELFF.